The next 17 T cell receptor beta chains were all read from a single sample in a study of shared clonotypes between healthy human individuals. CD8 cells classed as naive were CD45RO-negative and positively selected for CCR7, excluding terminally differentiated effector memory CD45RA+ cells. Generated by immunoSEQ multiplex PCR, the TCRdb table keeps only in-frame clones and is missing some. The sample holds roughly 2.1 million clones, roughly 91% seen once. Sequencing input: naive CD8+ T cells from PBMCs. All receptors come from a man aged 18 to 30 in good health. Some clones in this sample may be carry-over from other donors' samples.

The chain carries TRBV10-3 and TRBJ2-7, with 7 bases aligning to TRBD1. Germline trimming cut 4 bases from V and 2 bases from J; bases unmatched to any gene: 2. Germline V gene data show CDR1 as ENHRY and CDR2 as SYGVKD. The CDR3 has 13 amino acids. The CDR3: CAISGTGAYEQYF. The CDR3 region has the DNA TGTGCCATCAGTGGGACAGGAGCCTACGAGCAGTACTTC.

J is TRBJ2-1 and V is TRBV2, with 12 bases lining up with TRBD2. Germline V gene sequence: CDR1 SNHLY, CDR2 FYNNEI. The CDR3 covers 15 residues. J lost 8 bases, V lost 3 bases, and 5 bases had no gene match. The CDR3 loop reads CASSDLAGGVYEQFF. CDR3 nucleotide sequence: TGTGCCAGCAGTGACCTAGCGGGAGGGGTCTATGAGCAGTTCTTC.

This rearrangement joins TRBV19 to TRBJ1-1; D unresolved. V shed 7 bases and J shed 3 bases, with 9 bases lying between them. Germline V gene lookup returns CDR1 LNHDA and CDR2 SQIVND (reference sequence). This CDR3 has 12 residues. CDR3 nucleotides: TGTGCCAGTATGGTTCGCTACACTGAAGCTTTCTTT. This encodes CASMVRYTEAFF.

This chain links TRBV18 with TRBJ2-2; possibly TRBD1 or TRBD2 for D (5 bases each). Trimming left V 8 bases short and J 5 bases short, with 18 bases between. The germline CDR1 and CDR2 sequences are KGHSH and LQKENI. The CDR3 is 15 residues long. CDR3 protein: CASPTGDLVTGELFF. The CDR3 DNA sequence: TGTGCCAGCCCGACCGGGGACCTTGTGACCGGGGAGCTGTTTTTT.

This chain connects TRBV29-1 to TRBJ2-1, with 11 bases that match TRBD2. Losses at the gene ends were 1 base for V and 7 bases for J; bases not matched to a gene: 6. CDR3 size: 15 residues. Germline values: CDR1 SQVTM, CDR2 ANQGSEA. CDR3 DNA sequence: TGCAGCGTTGAAGGGGGGACTAGCGGACTTAATGAGCAGTTCTTC. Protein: CSVEGGTSGLNEQFF.

This CDR3 is CASSSGRTYGYTF. The CDR3, as DNA: TGTGCCAGCAGCTCCGGGAGAACGTATGGCTACACCTTC. V and J are TRBV11-2 and TRBJ1-2; no definite D call. CDR3 length: 13 amino acids. The V gene's germline CDR1 is SGHAT and CDR2 FQNNGV. V was cut by 4 bases and J by 5 bases, with 11 bases left in between.

Here the CDR3 reads CASSQGRDRGHEQYF. The CDR3 DNA reads as TGCGCCAGCAGCCAAGGGAGGGACAGGGGCCACGAGCAGTACTTC. The V call is TRBV4-1, the J call TRBJ2-7, with 10 bases matching TRBD1. CDR3 size: 15 residues. V was clipped by 1 base and J by 5 bases; unmatched bases: 5. CDR1 MGHRA and CDR2 YSYEKL come from the germline V gene.

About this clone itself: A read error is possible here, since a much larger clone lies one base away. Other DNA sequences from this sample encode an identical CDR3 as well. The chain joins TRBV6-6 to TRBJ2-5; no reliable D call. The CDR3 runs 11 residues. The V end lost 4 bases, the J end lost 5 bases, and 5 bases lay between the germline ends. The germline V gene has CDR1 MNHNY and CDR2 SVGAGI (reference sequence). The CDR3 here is CASSLGETQYF. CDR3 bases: TGTGCCAGCAGTTTGGGGGAGACCCAGTACTTC.

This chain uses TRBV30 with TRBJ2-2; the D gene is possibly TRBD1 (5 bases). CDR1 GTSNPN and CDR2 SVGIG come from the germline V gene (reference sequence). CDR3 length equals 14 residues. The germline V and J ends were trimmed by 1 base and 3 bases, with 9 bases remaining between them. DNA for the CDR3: TGTGCCTGGAGTGGACAGATCTACACCGGGGAGCTGTTTTTT. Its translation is CAWSGQIYTGELFF.

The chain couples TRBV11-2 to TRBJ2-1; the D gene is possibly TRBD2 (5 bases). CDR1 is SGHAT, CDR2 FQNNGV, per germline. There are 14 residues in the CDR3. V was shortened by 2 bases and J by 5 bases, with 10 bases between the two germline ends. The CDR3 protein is CASSLQASHNEQFF. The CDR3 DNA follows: TGTGCCAGCAGCTTACAGGCTAGCCACAATGAGCAGTTCTTC.

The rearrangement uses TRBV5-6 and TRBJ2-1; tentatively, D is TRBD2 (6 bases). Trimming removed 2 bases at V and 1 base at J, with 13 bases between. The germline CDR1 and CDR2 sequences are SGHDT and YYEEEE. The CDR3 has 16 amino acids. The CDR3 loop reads CASSFSTSRSYNEQFF. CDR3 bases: TGTGCCAGCAGCTTTTCTACTAGCAGGTCCTACAATGAGCAGTTCTTC.

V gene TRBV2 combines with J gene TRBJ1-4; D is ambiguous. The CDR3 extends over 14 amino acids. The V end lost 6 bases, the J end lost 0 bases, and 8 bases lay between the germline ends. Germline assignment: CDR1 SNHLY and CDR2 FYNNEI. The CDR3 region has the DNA TGTGCCAGCAGCGCCAAAGCAACTAATGAAAAACTGTTTTTT. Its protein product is CASSAKATNEKLFF.

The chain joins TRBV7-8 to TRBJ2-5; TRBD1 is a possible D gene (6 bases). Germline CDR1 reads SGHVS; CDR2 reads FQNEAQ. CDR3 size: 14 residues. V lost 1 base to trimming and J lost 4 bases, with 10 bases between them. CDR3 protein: CASSLVQGVETQYF. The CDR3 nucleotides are TGTGCCAGCAGCTTAGTACAGGGTGTAGAGACCCAGTACTTC.

CDR3 DNA: TGCAGCGCCGTGGACAGGGCTAACACCGGGGAGCTGTTTTTT. Its translation is CSAVDRANTGELFF. The V call is TRBV29-1, the J call TRBJ2-2, with 8 bases fitting TRBD1. The CDR3 consists of 14 residues. V shed 7 bases, J shed 2 bases, and the junction held 6 bases outside the gene matches. Germline CDR1 reads SQVTM; CDR2 reads ANQGSEA.

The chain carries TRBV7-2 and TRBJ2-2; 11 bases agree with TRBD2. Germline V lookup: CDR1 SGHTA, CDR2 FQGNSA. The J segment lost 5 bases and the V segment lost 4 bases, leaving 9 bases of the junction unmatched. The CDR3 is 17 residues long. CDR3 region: CASSSRTSGPKTGELFF. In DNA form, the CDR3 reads TGTGCCAGCAGCTCCAGGACTAGCGGGCCCAAAACCGGGGAGCTGTTTTTT.

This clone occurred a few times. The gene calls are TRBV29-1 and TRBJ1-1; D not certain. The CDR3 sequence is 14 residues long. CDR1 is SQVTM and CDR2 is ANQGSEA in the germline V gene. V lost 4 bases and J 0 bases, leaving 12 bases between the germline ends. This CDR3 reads CSVVEGRLNTEAFF. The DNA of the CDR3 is TGCAGCGTTGTGGAGGGCAGGTTGAACACTGAAGCTTTCTTT.

The CDR3 sequence: CASSSTIGTVAPGELFF. DNA of the CDR3: TGTGCCAGCAGTTCAACAATAGGGACGGTTGCCCCCGGGGAGCTGTTTTTT. This chain links TRBV28 with TRBJ2-2; D is possibly TRBD1 or TRBD2 (5 bases each). From germline, CDR1 is MDHEN and CDR2 SYDVKM. V lost 4 bases and J lost 6, with 21 bases in between. The CDR3 is made up of 17 amino acids.